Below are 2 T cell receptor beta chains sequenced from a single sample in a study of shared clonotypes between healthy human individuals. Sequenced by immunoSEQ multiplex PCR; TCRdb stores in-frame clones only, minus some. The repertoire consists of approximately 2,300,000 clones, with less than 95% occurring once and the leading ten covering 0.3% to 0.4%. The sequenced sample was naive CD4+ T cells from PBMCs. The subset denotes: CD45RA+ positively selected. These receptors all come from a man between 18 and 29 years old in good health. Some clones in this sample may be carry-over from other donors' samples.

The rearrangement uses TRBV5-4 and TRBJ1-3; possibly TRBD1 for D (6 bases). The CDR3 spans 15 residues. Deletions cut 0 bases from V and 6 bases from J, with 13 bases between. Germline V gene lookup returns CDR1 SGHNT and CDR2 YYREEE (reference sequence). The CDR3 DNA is TGTGCCAGCAGCTTGGGCAGGGGTTCGGAAAACACCATATATTTT. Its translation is CASSLGRGSENTIYF.

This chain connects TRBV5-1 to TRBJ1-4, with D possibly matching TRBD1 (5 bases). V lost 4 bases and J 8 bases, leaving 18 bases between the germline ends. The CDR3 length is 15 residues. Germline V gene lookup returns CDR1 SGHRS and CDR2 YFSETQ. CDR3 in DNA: TGCGCCAGCAGCCCCACAGGCTTCGAGTTGGAAAAACTGTTTTTT. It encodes CASSPTGFELEKLFF.